This T cell receptor (beta chain) comes out of a study of OX40 agonist ivuxolimab in advanced cancers. About the research overall: Averaging about 60 years in age, with a range of 23 to 79, the cohort was 82.7% male. Earlier anti-PD-1, anti-PD-L1 or anti-CTLA-4 therapy was permitted; around 40% had received some. Partial responses were seen in three patients, one with hepatocellular carcinoma and two with cutaneous melanoma. Study-wide results and limits: At 0.1 to 3.0 mg/kg, CD4+ and CD8+ blood T cells expanded clonally by week 6.

By share, this clone ranks as large. Antigen: not known. Other DNA sequences in this sample translate to the same CDR3. Trimming cost V 0 bases and J 5 bases, with 8 bases left between them. Germline V gene data show CDR1 as SGHRS and CDR2 as YFSETQ. This CDR3 comprises 13 residues. TCRdb's table, derived via immunoSEQ multiplex PCR, lists solely in-frame clones and lacks some. The table shows about 47,000 clones, with roughly nine tenths occurring only once. The sequence derives from an adult with an advanced solid tumor such as melanoma, head and neck, liver or kidney cancer. The sample here was CD4+ or CD8+ T cells sorted from blood, taken in a trial of the OX40 agonist ivuxolimab. The rearrangement uses TRBV5-1 and TRBJ1-2, with D tentatively TRBD1 (6 bases). The CDR3 loop is CASSLDRVYGYTF. In DNA form, the CDR3 reads TGCGCCAGCAGCTTGGACAGGGTTTATGGCTACACCTTC.